These 3 T cell receptor beta chains originate from one sample sequenced in a study of blood T cell repertoires in COVID-19. Assay used: immunoSEQ multiplex PCR; TCRdb lists only in-frame clones, some missing. In the table there are around 180,000 clones, 85% to 90% of which are singletons. Sequenced input: PBMCs or T cells enriched from blood (not recorded which). These receptors were obtained from a woman aged 40 to 50 with acute COVID-19.

CDR3 protein: CASSVRLAGGPYTQYF. CDR3 DNA sequence: TGCGCCAGCAGCGTTCGACTAGCGGGGGGGCCCTATACGCAGTATTTT. This sequence joins TRBV4-1 and TRBJ2-3, with TRBD2 matching 14 bases. Germline lookup yields CDR1 MGHRA and CDR2 YSYEKL. The length of the CDR3 is 16 residues. V lost 5 bases to trimming and J lost 7 bases; unmatched junction nucleotides: 8.

This rearrangement joins TRBV14 to TRBJ2-3, with TRBD2 identical over 8 bases. The CDR3 sequence is 14 residues long. Germline values: CDR1 SGHDN, CDR2 FVKESK. V lost 7 bases and J lost 3; bases outside the gene matches: 6. The CDR3, as DNA: TGTGCCAGCAACCGAGCGGGAGTTACAGATACGCAGTATTTT. Translated, it gives CASNRAGVTDTQYF.

This chain links TRBV29-1 with TRBJ2-5, with 12 positions matching TRBD2. Per germline, CDR1 SQVTM and CDR2 ANQGSEA. The CDR3 runs to 15 residues. J lost 2 bases, V lost 3 bases, and 4 bases had no gene match. The CDR3 DNA reads TGCAGCGTTGAGACTAGCGGGGGCTCTCAAGAGACCCAGTACTTC. This sequence encodes CSVETSGGSQETQYF. Supplemented by reference TRBV29-1 and TRBJ2-5, the full variable domain reads SAVISQKPSRDICQRGTSLTIQCQVDSQVTMMFWYRQQPGQSLTLIATANQGSEATYESGFVIDKFPISRPNLTFSTLTVSNMSPEDSSIYLCSVETSGGSQETQYFGPGTRLLVL.